The clone carrying this T cell receptor beta chain was detected only once. The entry originates in a study of blood T cell repertoires in COVID-19. Whole-study context: Samples representing acute and convalescent COVID-19 were sourced from the United States, Italy and Spain.

In terms of age and location, participants ranged from roughly 18 to 89 years and lived in about 25 US areas. Researchers sorted participants into cohorts using their self-reported clinical history. Recovered participants had two consecutive negative NP/OP PCR tests, healthcare professional clearance, or symptom resolution. The CDR3 spans 14 residues. From germline, CDR1 is MNHEY and CDR2 SVGAGI. Trimming cost V 6 bases and J 4 bases, with 15 bases left between them. Measured with immunoSEQ multiplex PCR; TCRdb has only the in-frame clones, and not every one. There are 150,000 to 200,000 clones in the sample; more than 75% occur only once, and roughly 17% lies in the top ten.

The sample consisted of PBMCs or T cells enriched from blood (not recorded which). The chain is built from TRBV6-5 and TRBJ1-1, with D perhaps TRBD1 (5 bases). The sequence derives from a woman aged 50 to 60 who had recovered from COVID-19. This CDR3 reads CASRGHGGSTEAFF. The CDR3, as DNA: TGTGCCAGCAGGGGGCACGGGGGATCCACTGAAGCTTTCTTT.